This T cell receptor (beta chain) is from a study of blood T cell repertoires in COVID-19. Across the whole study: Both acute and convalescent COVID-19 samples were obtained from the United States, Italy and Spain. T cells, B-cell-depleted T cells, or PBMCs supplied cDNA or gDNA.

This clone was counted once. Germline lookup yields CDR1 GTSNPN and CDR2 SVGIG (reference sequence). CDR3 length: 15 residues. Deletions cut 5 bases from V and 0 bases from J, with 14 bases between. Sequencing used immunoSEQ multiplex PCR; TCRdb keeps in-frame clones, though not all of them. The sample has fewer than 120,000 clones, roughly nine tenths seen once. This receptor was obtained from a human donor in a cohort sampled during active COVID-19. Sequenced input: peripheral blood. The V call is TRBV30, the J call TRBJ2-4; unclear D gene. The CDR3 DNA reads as TGTGCCTGGTCAAAGGCGGCAGTAGCCAAAAACATTCAGTACTTC. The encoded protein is CAWSKAAVAKNIQYF.